Given below is one TCR beta chain in context. This entry comes from a study of blood T cell repertoires in COVID-19. In the study overall: Collection of acute and convalescent COVID-19 samples took place in the United States, Italy and Spain. PBMCs, B-cell-depleted T cells, or T cells provided the cDNA or gDNA that made up the material.

The germline V and J ends were trimmed by 0 bases and 5 bases, with 9 bases remaining between them. Per the germline V gene, CDR1 is KGHSY and CDR2 is FQNENV. The CDR3 is made up of 14 amino acids. Original analysis: Researchers report that nucleated cell counts were estimated from reference gene primer amplification. Measured with immunoSEQ multiplex PCR; TCRdb has only the in-frame clones, and not every one. V and J calls and clone size follow that table, whereas D and trimming were derived from the DNA. This sample has 15,000 to 20,000 clones; about 90% occur once, and the top ten carry 11%. This chain connects TRBV16 to TRBJ2-3; TRBD2 might be the D (5 bases). The sequencing sample was made of peripheral blood. This TCR was sampled from a human donor in a cohort sampled during active COVID-19. The CDR3 DNA follows: TGTGCCAGCAGCCAATCTTTCGAGGGAGATACGCAGTATTTT. Protein: CASSQSFEGDTQYF.